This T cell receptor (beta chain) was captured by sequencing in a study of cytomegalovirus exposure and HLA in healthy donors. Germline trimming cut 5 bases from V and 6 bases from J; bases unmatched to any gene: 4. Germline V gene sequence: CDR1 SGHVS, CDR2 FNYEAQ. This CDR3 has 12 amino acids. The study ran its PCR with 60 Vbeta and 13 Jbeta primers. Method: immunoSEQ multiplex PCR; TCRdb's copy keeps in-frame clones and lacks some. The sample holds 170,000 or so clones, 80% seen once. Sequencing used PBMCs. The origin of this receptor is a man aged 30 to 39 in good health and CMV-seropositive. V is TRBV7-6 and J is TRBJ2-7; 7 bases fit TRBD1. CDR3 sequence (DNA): TGTGCCAGCAGCCCGGGACAGCGCGAGCAGTACTTC. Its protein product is CASSPGQREQYF.